This TCR beta chain originates from a study of cytomegalovirus exposure and HLA in healthy donors. Study-wide context: Inside one of the first data releases sat around 77 million unique TCRs taken from HLA-typed donors.

PCR used 60 Vbeta primers and 13 Jbeta primers. Some clones are missing from TCRdb's copy, which holds only in-frame ones; the method was immunoSEQ multiplex PCR. The sample includes some 120,000 clones. Material for sequencing was PBMCs. This sequence originates from a man aged 40-49 years in good health and CMV-seropositive.

The chain's CDR3 is CASSPRETGIGTEAFF. Written as DNA, the CDR3 is TGTGCCAGCAGCCCGAGAGAGACAGGGATTGGAACTGAAGCTTTCTTT. This chain joins TRBV13 and TRBJ1-1; TRBD1 matches 7 bases. The ends lost 5 bases at V and 5 bases at J; junction bases unmatched: 14. This CDR3 has 16 residues. The germline V gene encodes CDR1 PRHDT and CDR2 FYEKMQ (reference sequence).